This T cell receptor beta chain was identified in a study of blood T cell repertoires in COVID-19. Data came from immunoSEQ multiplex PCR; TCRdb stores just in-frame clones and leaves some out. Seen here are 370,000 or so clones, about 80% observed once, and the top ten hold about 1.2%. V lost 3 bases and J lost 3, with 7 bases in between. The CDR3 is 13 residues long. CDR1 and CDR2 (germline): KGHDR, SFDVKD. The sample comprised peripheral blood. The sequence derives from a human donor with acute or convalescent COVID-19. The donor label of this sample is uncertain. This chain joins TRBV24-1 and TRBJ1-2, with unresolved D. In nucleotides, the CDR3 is TGTGCCACCAGTGATGGGAGCGACTATGGCTACACCTTC. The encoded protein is CATSDGSDYGYTF.